This T cell receptor beta chain was obtained from a study of cytomegalovirus exposure and HLA in healthy donors. Broader study findings: The study listed 164 cytomegalovirus-associated TCR beta chains.

Losses at the gene ends were 1 base for V and 6 bases for J; bases not matched to a gene: 2. Germline CDR1 is MNHEY and CDR2 is SVGAGI. The CDR3 contains 15 residues. Concerning this clone: Its antigen remains unidentified.

It was with 60 Vbeta and 13 Jbeta primers that the PCR ran. Assay used: immunoSEQ multiplex PCR; TCRdb lists only in-frame clones, some missing. The sample consists of approximately 90,000 clones, 65% to 80% of them appearing once. The chain combines TRBV6-5 with TRBJ2-1; 11 nucleotides agree with TRBD2. This TCR was recovered from a man in his forties in good health and CMV-seronegative. The sequencing sample was made of PBMCs. CDR3 in amino acids: CASSYLAGGSNEQFF. DNA for the CDR3: TGTGCCAGCAGTTACTTAGCGGGGGGGTCCAATGAGCAGTTCTTC.